These 30 T cell receptor beta chains share one sample of origin, sequenced in a study of OX40 agonist ivuxolimab in advanced cancers. Profiled with immunoSEQ multiplex PCR; TCRdb holds only in-frame clones, not every one. The table shows over 45,000 clones, with 80% occurring only once. The specimen was CD4+ or CD8+ T cells sorted from blood, collected in a trial of the OX40 agonist ivuxolimab. The receptors stem from an adult with an advanced solid tumor such as melanoma, head and neck, liver or kidney cancer.

The chain couples TRBV7-2 to TRBJ2-1; weak D call: TRBD1 (5 bases). V lost 2 bases, J lost 8 bases, and 10 bases lay in between. Germline lookup yields CDR1 SGHTA and CDR2 FQGNSA. The CDR3 contains 13 residues. The CDR3 sequence is CASSLTRVDEQFF. The CDR3 DNA is TGTGCCAGCAGCTTAACCAGGGTAGATGAGCAGTTCTTC.

The V gene is TRBV30, the J gene TRBJ1-5; D is unresolved. CDR1 and CDR2 (germline): GTSNPN, SVGIG (reference sequence). V was clipped by 5 bases and J by 1 base, with 15 bases between them. The CDR3 runs 15 residues. This chain's CDR3 is CAWGEGPLSNQPQHF. In nucleotides, the CDR3 is TGTGCCTGGGGGGAGGGCCCCTTGAGCAATCAGCCCCAGCATTTT.

The chain joins TRBV4-3 to TRBJ2-7, with D maybe TRBD2 (7 bases). Trimming cost V 0 bases and J 3 bases, with 21 bases left between them. Germline V gene lookup returns CDR1 LGHNA and CDR2 YSLEER. The CDR3 contains 18 residues. The CDR3 protein is CASSQESGRGGGFYEQYF. CDR3 sequence (DNA): TGCGCCAGCAGCCAAGAGTCCGGTAGGGGGGGAGGCTTCTACGAGCAGTACTTC.

This clone occurred once. The rearrangement links TRBV29-1 to TRBJ2-1; a weak D match, TRBD2 (6 bases). The CDR3 is 14 residues long. Trimming removed 4 bases from V and 3 bases from J, with 13 bases in between. CDR1 and CDR2 (germline): SQVTM, ANQGSEA. The CDR3 DNA reads as TGCAGCGTTGTTCTCCAGCGGGTCTACAATGAGCAGTTCTTC. Translating it yields CSVVLQRVYNEQFF.

DNA of the CDR3: TGCAGCGTGGCAGCGACTAACACTGAAGCTTTCTTT. Translation gives CSVAATNTEAFF. The chain uses TRBV29-1 and TRBJ1-1; D gene ambiguous. This CDR3 is 12 amino acids long. Germline CDR1 reads SQVTM; CDR2 reads ANQGSEA. V was clipped by 6 bases and J by 2 bases, with 10 bases between them.

The sample holds one count of this clone. This chain joins TRBV7-9 and TRBJ1-1; D possibly corresponds to TRBD1 (6 bases). With 3 bases removed from V and 1 base from J, the gap between germline ends came to 9 bases. The CDR3 is made up of 14 amino acids. CDR1 is SEHNR and CDR2 is FQNEAQ in the germline V gene (reference sequence). The CDR3 spells CASSFWTENTEAFF. CDR3 bases: TGTGCCAGCAGCTTCTGGACAGAGAACACTGAAGCTTTCTTT.

The rearrangement uses TRBV25-1 and TRBJ2-7; 7 bases align to TRBD1. CDR1 and CDR2 from the germline V gene are MGHDK and SYGVNS. Trimming took 7 bases from V and 4 from J; bases not matched to a gene: 1. The CDR3 totals 11 residues. The CDR3 spells CASTTGYEQYF. The DNA of the CDR3 is TGTGCCAGCACGACAGGGTACGAGCAGTACTTC.

This chain joins TRBV7-2 and TRBJ2-7; D is perhaps TRBD2 (6 bases). The germline V gene encodes CDR1 SGHTA and CDR2 FQGNSA. The V and J ends lost 5 bases and 0 bases respectively, with 20 bases between them. CDR3 length: 17 amino acids. The CDR3 nucleotides read TGTGCCAGCAGCCCCCTACCGGGACTCCAGAGCTCCTACGAGCAGTACTTC. This encodes CASSPLPGLQSSYEQYF.

The V and J genes are TRBV14 and TRBJ2-3; TRBD2 matches 12 bases. There are 19 residues in the CDR3. V was pared by 4 bases and J by 3 bases, with 14 bases of the junction left unmatched. CDR1 is SGHDN and CDR2 is FVKESK in the germline V gene. CDR3 in DNA: TGTGCCAGCAGCCTCACCGGGACTAGCGGGTCCCCGCGGACAGATACGCAGTATTTT. This translates into CASSLTGTSGSPRTDTQYF.

The chain employs TRBV19 and TRBJ2-3; maybe TRBD1 (6 bases). The germline CDR1 and CDR2 sequences are LNHDA and SQIVND (reference sequence). V was pared by 5 bases and J by 2 bases, with 14 bases between. The CDR3 covers 15 residues. CDR3 sequence: CASSGQPVPTDTQYF. CDR3 DNA sequence: TGTGCCAGTAGTGGACAGCCGGTCCCCACAGATACGCAGTATTTT.

V gene TRBV5-4 combines with J gene TRBJ2-7; TRBD1 matches at 8 bases. CDR3 length: 15 amino acids. V dropped 5 bases and J dropped 1; count of bases not matched to a gene: 8. The germline CDR1 and CDR2 sequences are SGHNT and YYREEE (reference sequence). CDR3 region: CASSPGQAISYEQYF. Here the CDR3 DNA reads TGTGCCAGCAGTCCGGGACAGGCAATTTCCTACGAGCAGTACTTC.

The gene calls are TRBV13 and TRBJ2-7, with 8 bases matching TRBD2. CDR1 and CDR2 from the germline V gene are PRHDT and FYEKMQ (reference sequence). The CDR3 has 17 amino acids. The ends lost 0 bases at V and 0 bases at J; junction bases unmatched: 7. CDR3 sequence reads: CASSLGLAEIDSYEQYF. The CDR3 coding sequence is TGTGCCAGCAGCTTAGGACTAGCGGAAATAGACTCCTACGAGCAGTACTTC.

The rearrangement links TRBV11-2 to TRBJ2-3, with 7 bases lining up with TRBD1. The ends lost 5 bases at V and 1 base at J; junction bases unmatched: 6. CDR3 size: 15 residues. Germline lookup yields CDR1 SGHAT and CDR2 FQNNGV. CDR3 nucleotides: TGTGCCAGCAGCCCTCGACAGGGTGGCACAGATACGCAGTATTTT. Translated, it gives CASSPRQGGTDTQYF. Using reference TRBV11-2 and TRBJ2-3 for the parts outside the CDR3, the full variable domain is EAGVAQSPRYKIIEKRQSVAFWCNPISGHATLYWYQQILGQGPKLLIQFQNNGVVDDSQLPKDRFSAERLKGVDSTLKIQPAKLEDSAVYLCASSPRQGGTDTQYFGPGTRLTVL.

This chain uses TRBV16 with TRBJ2-1; D may be TRBD1 or TRBD2 (6 bases each). The CDR3 covers 13 residues. Germline-derived CDR1 and CDR2 are KGHSY and FQNENV. Trimming removed 4 bases from V and 7 bases from J, with 11 bases in between. CDR3 protein: CASSPGGGNEQFF. CDR3 nucleotide sequence: TGTGCCAGCAGCCCAGGAGGGGGAAATGAGCAGTTCTTC.

The DNA of the CDR3 is TGTGCCAGCAGTTTAGCAGGTTTGTCCTACGAGCAGTACTTC. It encodes CASSLAGLSYEQYF. The chain recombines TRBV28 with TRBJ2-7; D uncertain. Deletions cut 2 bases from V and 1 base from J, with 9 bases between. Germline lookup yields CDR1 MDHEN and CDR2 SYDVKM. This CDR3 region has 14 residues.

The rearrangement joins TRBV10-1 to TRBJ2-4; possible D gene TRBD2, 6 bases. Germline CDR1 and CDR2: WNHNN and SYGVQD (reference sequence). V gave up 2 bases and J gave up 10 bases, with 15 bases separating them. The CDR3 spans 14 residues. CDR3 sequence (DNA): TGCGCCAGCAGTGAGCCGGGGGAGTTAGGGATTCAGTACTTC. Translating gives CASSEPGELGIQYF.

Comments on this clone: Other nucleotide sequences from this sample produce the same CDR3. The chain links TRBV20-1 to TRBJ2-1, with D unclear. The V and J ends lost 5 bases and 3 bases respectively, with 5 bases between them. CDR1 is DFQATT and CDR2 is SNEGSKA in the germline V gene (reference sequence). This CDR3 contains 11 residues. The CDR3 DNA reads as TGCAGTGCTTCTAACTACAATGAGCAGTTCTTC. Amino acid sequence: CSASNYNEQFF.

The genes are TRBV5-1 and TRBJ2-7; D is unresolved. Germline CDR1 and CDR2: SGHRS and YFSETQ. V lost 0 bases to trimming and J lost 4 bases, with 11 bases between them. The CDR3 is 14 residues long. As DNA, the CDR3 is TGCGCCAGCAGCTTGGGAAGGCTTCCATACGAGCAGTACTTC. It codes for CASSLGRLPYEQYF.

CDR3 sequence: CASSGTGVNYEQYF. The CDR3 bases are TGCGCCAGCAGTGGGACAGGGGTTAACTACGAGCAGTACTTC. The rearrangement joins TRBV10-1 to TRBJ2-7, with 9 bases aligning to TRBD1. CDR3 size: 14 residues. Germline V gene sequence: CDR1 WNHNN, CDR2 SYGVQD (reference sequence). With 4 bases clipped from V and 3 bases from J, the junction kept 4 bases outside the gene matches.

The chain links TRBV10-2 to TRBJ2-2; 8 bases agree with TRBD2. The CDR3 consists of 14 residues. The trim removed 6 bases at V and 4 bases at J, leaving 4 bases unmatched. The germline V gene has CDR1 WSHSY and CDR2 SAAADI. The CDR3 sequence is CASRGAGGTGELFF. The CDR3 DNA is TGCGCCAGCAGGGGGGCGGGGGGCACCGGGGAGCTGTTTTTT.

J is TRBJ1-4 and V is TRBV2; 8 positions agree with TRBD1. V was clipped by 1 base and J by 5 bases; unmatched bases: 3. The length of the CDR3 is 15 residues. CDR1 and CDR2 from the germline V gene are SNHLY and FYNNEI. CDR3 protein: CASSEGDRPNEKLFF. DNA of the CDR3: TGTGCCAGCAGTGAAGGGGACAGGCCGAATGAAAAACTGTTTTTT. The full variable domain, in which reference TRBV2 and TRBJ1-4 provide the parts outside the CDR3, is EPEVTQTPSHQVTQMGQEVILRCVPISNHLYFYWYRQILGQKVEFLVSFYNNEISEKSEIFDDQFSVERPDGSNFTLKIRSTKLEDSAMYFCASSEGDRPNEKLFFGSGTQLSVL.

The chain employs TRBV27 and TRBJ2-7; D may be TRBD1 (5 bases). Looked up from germline, CDR1 is MNHEY and CDR2 is SMNVEV (reference sequence). V lost 7 bases and J lost 3, with 19 bases in between. This CDR3 has 15 amino acids. The CDR3 sequence: CASMRRKGSIYEQYF. In DNA, the CDR3 is TGTGCCAGCATGCGAAGAAAGGGGTCGATCTACGAGCAGTACTTC.

The chain employs TRBV5-1 and TRBJ2-7, with D tentatively TRBD1 (5 bases). There are 14 residues in the CDR3. Trimming took off 2 bases at V and 4 bases at J, with 13 bases between the two ends. Germline V gene lookup returns CDR1 SGHRS and CDR2 YFSETQ. CDR3 bases: TGCGCCAGCAGCTTCAGGGCCAGGGCTTACGAGCAGTACTTC. Its protein product is CASSFRARAYEQYF.

V gene TRBV5-1 combines with J gene TRBJ2-7; D uncertain. Germline V gives CDR1 SGHRS, CDR2 YFSETQ. Trimming removed 5 bases at V and 2 bases at J, with 11 bases between. This CDR3 comprises 13 residues. CDR3 protein: CASRWAEAYEQYF. CDR3 bases: TGCGCCAGCAGATGGGCAGAGGCCTACGAGCAGTACTTC.

The chain is built from TRBV19 and TRBJ1-1; a possible D gene is TRBD1 (6 bases). Looked up from germline, CDR1 is LNHDA and CDR2 is SQIVND (reference sequence). V lost 1 base, J lost 4 bases, and 19 bases lay in between. The CDR3 runs to 17 residues. CDR3 sequence reads: CASSIGPGGGGGTEAFF. CDR3 nucleotides: TGTGCCAGTAGTATAGGACCGGGAGGGGGAGGAGGCACTGAAGCTTTCTTT.

The V gene is TRBV29-1, the J gene TRBJ2-5; D unclear. The CDR3 is 12 residues long. V was shortened by 6 bases and J by 5 bases, with 13 bases between the two germline ends. CDR1 and CDR2 (germline): SQVTM, ANQGSEA. DNA of the CDR3: TGCAGCGTAGGTCCCCCCCTGGAGACCCAGTACTTC. Protein sequence: CSVGPPLETQYF.

For this clone: This CDR3 is also generated by other DNA sequences in the sample. This sequence joins TRBV5-1 and TRBJ1-1; the D gene is possibly TRBD1 (6 bases). Germline lookup yields CDR1 SGHRS and CDR2 YFSETQ. This CDR3 has 13 residues. V was trimmed by 1 base and J by 3 bases, leaving 7 bases between them. The CDR3 sequence: CASSLRGDTEAFF. The CDR3 DNA reads TGCGCCAGCAGCTTGAGGGGGGACACTGAAGCTTTCTTT. Together with reference TRBV5-1 and TRBJ1-1, the CDR3 gives the full variable domain: KAGVTQTPRYLIKTRGQQVTLSCSPISGHRSVSWYQQTPGQGLQFLFEYFSETQRNKGNFPGRFSGRQFSNSRSEMNVSTLELGDSALYLCASSLRGDTEAFFGQGTRLTVV.

This chain links TRBV5-8 with TRBJ2-1, with no clear D. CDR3 length equals 15 residues. Trimming removed 0 bases from V and 0 bases from J, with 7 bases in between. From germline, CDR1 is SGHTS and CDR2 YDEGEE. The CDR3 loop reads CASSLAQTSYNEQFF. CDR3 DNA: TGTGCCAGCAGCTTGGCCCAGACCTCCTACAATGAGCAGTTCTTC.

Sample share makes this clone medium-sized. The J gene is TRBJ1-5, the V gene TRBV4-2, with D possibly matching TRBD1 (5 bases). From germline, CDR1 is LGHNA and CDR2 YNFKEQ. Deletions cut 0 bases from V and 3 bases from J, with 12 bases between. The CDR3 covers 16 residues. Here the CDR3 reads CASSQDWEGYNQPQHF. The CDR3 DNA is TGTGCCAGCAGCCAAGATTGGGAGGGGTACAATCAGCCCCAGCATTTT.

This chain links TRBV28 with TRBJ2-5, with 12 bases lining up with TRBD2. Trimming at V came to 7 bases and at J to 5 bases, leaving 11 bases not matched to a gene. Germline loops: CDR1 MDHEN, CDR2 SYDVKM. CDR3 length: 16 amino acids. In nucleotides, the CDR3 is TGTGCCAGCACCTCGCCTAGCGGGAGGGCCAGGGAGACCCAGTACTTC. It codes for CASTSPSGRARETQYF.